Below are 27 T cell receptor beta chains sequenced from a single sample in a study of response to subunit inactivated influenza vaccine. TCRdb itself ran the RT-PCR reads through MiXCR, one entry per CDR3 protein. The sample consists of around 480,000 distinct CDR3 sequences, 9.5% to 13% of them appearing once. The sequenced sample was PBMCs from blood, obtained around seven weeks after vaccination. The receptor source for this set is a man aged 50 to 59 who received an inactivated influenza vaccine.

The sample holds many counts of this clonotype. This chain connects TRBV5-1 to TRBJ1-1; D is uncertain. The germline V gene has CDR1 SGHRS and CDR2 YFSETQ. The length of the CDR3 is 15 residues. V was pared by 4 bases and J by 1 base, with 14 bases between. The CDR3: CASSQQKPGNTEAFF. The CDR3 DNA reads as TGCGCCAGCAGCCAACAAAAACCAGGGAACACTGAAGCTTTCTTT. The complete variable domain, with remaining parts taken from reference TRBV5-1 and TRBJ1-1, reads KAGVTQTPRYLIKTRGQQVTLSCSPISGHRSVSWYQQTPGQGLQFLFEYFSETQRNKGNFPGRFSGRQFSNSRSEMNVSTLELGDSALYLCASSQQKPGNTEAFFGQGTRLTVV.

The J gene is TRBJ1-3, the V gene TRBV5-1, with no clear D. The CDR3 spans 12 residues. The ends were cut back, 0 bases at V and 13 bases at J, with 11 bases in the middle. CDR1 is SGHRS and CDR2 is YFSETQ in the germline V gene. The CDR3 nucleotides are TGCGCCAGCAGCTTGGGGGCAGGCCGAATATATTTT. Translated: CASSLGAGRIYF.

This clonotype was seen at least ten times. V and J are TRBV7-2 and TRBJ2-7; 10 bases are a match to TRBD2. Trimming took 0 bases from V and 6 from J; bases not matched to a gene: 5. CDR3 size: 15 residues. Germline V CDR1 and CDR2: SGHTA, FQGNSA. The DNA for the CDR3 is TGTGCCAGCAGCTTAGCGCGAGCGGGAGGGGCCGAGCAGTACTTC. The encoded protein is CASSLARAGGAEQYF.

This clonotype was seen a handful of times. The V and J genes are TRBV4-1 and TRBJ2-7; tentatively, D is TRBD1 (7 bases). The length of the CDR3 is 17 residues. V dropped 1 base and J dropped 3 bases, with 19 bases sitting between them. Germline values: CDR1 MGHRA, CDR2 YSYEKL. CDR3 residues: CASSQVEGAAIDYEQYF. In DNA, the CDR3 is TGCGCCAGCAGCCAAGTGGAGGGGGCGGCCATTGACTACGAGCAGTACTTC.

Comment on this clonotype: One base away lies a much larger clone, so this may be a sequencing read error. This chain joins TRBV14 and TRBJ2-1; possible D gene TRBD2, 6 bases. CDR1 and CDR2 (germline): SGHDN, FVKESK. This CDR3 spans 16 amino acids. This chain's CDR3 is CVSSRGSGPSYNEQFF. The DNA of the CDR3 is TGTGTCAGCAGCCGGGGGAGCGGACCCTCCTACAATGAGCAGTTCTTC. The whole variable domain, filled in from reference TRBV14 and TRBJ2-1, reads EAGVTQFPSHSVIEKGQTVTLRCDPISGHDNLYWYRRVMGKEIKFLLHFVKESKQDESGMPNNRFLAERTGGTYSTLKVQPAELEDSGVYFCVSSRGSGPSYNEQFFGPGTRLTVL.

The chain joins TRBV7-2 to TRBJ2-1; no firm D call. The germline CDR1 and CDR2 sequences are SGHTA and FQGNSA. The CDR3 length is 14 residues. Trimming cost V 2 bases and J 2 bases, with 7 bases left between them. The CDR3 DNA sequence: TGTGCCAGCAGCTTACTCCCGACCTACAATGAGCAGTTCTTC. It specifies CASSLLPTYNEQFF.

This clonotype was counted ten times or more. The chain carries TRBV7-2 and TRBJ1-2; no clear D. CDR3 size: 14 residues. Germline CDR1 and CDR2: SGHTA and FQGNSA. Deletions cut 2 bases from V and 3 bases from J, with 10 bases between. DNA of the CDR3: TGTGCCAGCAGCTTAACGGCCTCGGACTATGGCTACACCTTC. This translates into CASSLTASDYGYTF.

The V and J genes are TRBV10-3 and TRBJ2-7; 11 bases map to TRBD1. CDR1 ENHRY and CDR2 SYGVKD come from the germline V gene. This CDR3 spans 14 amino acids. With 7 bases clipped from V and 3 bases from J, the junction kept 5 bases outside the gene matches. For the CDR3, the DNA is TGTGCCATCACCGGGACAGGGGGGAGCTACGAGCAGTACTTC. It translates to CAITGTGGSYEQYF.

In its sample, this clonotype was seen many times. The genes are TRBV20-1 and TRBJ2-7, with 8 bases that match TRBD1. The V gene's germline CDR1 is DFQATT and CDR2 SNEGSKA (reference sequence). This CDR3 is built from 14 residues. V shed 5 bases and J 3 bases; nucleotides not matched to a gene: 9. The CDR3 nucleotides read TGCAGTGCTGCCCCGGCGACAGGGGACTACGAGCAGTACTTC. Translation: CSAAPATGDYEQYF.

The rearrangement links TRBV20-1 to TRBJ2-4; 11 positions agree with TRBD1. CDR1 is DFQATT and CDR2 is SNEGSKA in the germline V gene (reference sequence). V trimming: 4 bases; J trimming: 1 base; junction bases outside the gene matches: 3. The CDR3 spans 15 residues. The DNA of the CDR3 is TGCAGTGCTACTCGGGACAGGGGGGCCAAAAACATTCAGTACTTC. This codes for CSATRDRGAKNIQYF.

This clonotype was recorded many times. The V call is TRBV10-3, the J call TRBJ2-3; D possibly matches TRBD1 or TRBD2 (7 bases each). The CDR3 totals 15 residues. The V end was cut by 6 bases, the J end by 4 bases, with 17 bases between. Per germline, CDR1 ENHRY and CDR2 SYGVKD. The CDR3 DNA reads TGTGCCATCAGCGACAGGGAGGGTTGGGCAGATACGCAGTATTTT. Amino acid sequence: CAISDREGWADTQYF.

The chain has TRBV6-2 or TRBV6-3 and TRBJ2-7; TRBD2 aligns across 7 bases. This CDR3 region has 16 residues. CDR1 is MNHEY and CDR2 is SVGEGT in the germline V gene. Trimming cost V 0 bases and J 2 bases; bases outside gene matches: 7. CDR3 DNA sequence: TGTGCCAGCAGTTACTCTTTGGCGGGAGCGCCCTACGAGCAGTACTTC. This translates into CASSYSLAGAPYEQYF.

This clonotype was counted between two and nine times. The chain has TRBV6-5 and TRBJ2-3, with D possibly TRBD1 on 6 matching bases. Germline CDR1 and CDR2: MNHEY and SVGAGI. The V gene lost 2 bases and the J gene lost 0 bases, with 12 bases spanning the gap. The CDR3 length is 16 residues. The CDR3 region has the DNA TGTGCCAGCAGTTACGAGGGGGTGGCTAGCACAGATACGCAGTATTTT. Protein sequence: CASSYEGVASTDTQYF.

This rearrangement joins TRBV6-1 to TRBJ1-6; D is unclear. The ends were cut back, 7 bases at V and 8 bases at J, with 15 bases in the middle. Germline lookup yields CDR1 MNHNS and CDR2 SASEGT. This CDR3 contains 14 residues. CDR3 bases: TGTGCCAGCATCATGGCCTCGAGTGATTCACCCCTCCACTTT. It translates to CASIMASSDSPLHF.

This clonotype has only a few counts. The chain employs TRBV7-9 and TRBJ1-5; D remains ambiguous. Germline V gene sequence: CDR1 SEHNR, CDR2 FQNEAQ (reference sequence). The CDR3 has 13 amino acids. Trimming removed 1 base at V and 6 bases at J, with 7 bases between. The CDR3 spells CASSLGTAQPQHF. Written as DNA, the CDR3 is TGTGCCAGCAGCTTAGGTACCGCTCAGCCCCAGCATTTT.

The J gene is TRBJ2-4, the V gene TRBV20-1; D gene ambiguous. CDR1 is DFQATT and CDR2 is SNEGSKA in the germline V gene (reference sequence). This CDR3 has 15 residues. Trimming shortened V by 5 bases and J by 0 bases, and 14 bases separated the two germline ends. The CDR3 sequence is CSARIPIQAKNIQYF. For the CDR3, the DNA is TGCAGTGCTCGTATCCCCATCCAAGCCAAAAACATTCAGTACTTC.

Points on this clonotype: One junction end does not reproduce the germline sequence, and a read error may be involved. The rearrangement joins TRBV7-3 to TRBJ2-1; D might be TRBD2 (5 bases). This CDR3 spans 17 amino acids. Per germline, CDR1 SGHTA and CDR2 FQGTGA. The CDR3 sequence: CASSLTVAPSSYNEQFF. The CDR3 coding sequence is TGTGCCAGCAGCCTAACCGTAGCGCCTAGCTCCTACAATGAGCAGTTCTTC.

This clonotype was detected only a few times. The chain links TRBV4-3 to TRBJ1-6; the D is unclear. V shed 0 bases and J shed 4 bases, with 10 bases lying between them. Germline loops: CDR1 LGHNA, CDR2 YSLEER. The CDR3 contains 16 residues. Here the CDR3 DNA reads TGCGCCAGCAGCCAAGATTGGGAGCCTTATAATTCACCCCTCCACTTT. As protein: CASSQDWEPYNSPLHF.

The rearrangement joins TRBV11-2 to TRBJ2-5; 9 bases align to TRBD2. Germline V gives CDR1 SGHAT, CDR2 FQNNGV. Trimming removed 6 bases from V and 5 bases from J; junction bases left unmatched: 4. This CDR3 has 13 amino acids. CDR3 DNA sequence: TGTGCCAGCAGACCCACTAGCGGGGAGACCCAGTACTTC. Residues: CASRPTSGETQYF.

CDR3 amino acids: CASTPDRAGYGYTF. CDR3 DNA: TGTGCCAGCACCCCGGACAGGGCCGGCTATGGCTACACCTTC. The chain has TRBV6-1 and TRBJ1-2; 8 bases are a match to TRBD1. The CDR3 contains 14 residues. With V trimmed by 7 bases and J by 4 bases, 8 bases remained unmatched. The germline V gene encodes CDR1 MNHNS and CDR2 SASEGT.

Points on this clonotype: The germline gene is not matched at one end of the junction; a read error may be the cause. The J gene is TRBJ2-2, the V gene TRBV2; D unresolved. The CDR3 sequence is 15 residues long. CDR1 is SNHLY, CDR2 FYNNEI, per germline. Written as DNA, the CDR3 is TGTGCCAGCGGTGAACGAAGGGTGGGCACCGGGGAGCTGTTTTTT. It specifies CASGERRVGTGELFF. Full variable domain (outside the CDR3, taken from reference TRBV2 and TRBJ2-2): EPEVTQTPSHQVTQMGQEVILRCVPISNHLYFYWYRQILGQKVEFLVSFYNNEISEKSEIFDDQFSVERPDGSNFTLKIRSTKLEDSAMYFCASGERRVGTGELFFGEGSRLTVL.

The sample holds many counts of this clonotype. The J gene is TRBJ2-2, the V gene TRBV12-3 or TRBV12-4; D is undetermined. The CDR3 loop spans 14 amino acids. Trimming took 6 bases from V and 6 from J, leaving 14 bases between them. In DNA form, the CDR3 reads TGTGCCAGCAGCCCCGATGTGGCGGCCGGGGAGCTGTTTTTT. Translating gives CASSPDVAAGELFF.

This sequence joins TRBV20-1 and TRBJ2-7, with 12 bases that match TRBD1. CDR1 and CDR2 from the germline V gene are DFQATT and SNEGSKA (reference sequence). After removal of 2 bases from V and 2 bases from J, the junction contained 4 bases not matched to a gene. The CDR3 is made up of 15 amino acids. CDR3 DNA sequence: TGCAGTGCTAGATTCCGGGACAGGGGGCCCTACGAGCAGTACTTC. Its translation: CSARFRDRGPYEQYF.

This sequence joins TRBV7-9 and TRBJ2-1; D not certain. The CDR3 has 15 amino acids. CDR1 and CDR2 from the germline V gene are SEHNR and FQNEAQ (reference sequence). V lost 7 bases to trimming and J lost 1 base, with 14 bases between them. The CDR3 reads CASILNQRSYNEQFF. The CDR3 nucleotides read TGTGCCAGCATACTTAATCAACGGTCCTACAATGAGCAGTTCTTC.

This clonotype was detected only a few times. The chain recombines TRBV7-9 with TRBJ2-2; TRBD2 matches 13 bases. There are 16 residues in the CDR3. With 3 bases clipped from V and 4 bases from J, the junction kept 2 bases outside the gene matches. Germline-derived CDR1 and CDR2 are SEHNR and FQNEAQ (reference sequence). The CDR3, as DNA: TGTGCCAGCAGCTTCGGGACTAGCGGGATCACCGGGGAGCTGTTTTTT. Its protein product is CASSFGTSGITGELFF.

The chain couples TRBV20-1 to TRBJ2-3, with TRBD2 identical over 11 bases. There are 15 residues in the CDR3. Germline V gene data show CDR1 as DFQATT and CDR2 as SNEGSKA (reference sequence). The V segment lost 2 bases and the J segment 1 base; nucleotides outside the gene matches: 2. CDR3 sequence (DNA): TGCAGTGCTAGAAAGACTAGCGGGGGCACAGATACGCAGTATTTT. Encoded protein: CSARKTSGGTDTQYF.

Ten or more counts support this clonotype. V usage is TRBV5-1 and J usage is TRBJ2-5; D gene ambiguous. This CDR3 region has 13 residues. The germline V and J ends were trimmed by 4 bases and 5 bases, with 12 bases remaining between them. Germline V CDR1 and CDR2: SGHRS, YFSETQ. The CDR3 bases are TGCGCCAGCAGCCCAGGAAGAGTGGAGACCCAGTACTTC. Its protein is CASSPGRVETQYF.